This entry concerns a single T cell receptor beta chain. In its sample, this clone was seen a few times. Its target antigen remains unknown. Base qualities are missing; no much larger clone stands one base away. These data come from a study of CD4+ T cells in melanoma (dated by TCRdb to between 2022 and 2023). At the level of the whole study: Neoantigen-specific CD4+ T cells in human melanoma were what the study investigated. General conclusions and limits of the study: Neoantigen-specific CD4+ T cells in melanoma were reported to show diverse differentiation states. Neoantigen-specific CD4+ T cells were reported to be correlated with the function of CD8+ T cells, macrophages and B cells.

V loses 10 bases of germline sequence and J loses 3 bases, and the interval between the two ends is 12 bases. The CDR3 covers 12 residues, taking in both the cysteine and the phenylalanine. The CDR3 DNA has 36 bases and is translated from base 1. The CDR1 and CDR2 encoded by the germline V gene are MNHNS and SASEGT. The donors were people with melanoma. The library was obtained by the immunoSEQ multiplex PCR assay. This is the immuneACCESS table as TCRdb keeps it, with only in-frame sequences that have V and J called. A part of the clones is gone; compared with another copy, unresolved V genes explain less than half, and the rest is unexplained. The table for this sample lists around 13,000 clones; roughly two thirds of them were counted only once. 11% of the sample is taken by the ten largest.

This receptor chain uses TRBV6-1 and TRBJ1-1; no D segment can be confidently identified. This sequence was found in a human donor with melanoma. Sequenced sample: cells from a culture (not recorded whether cultured in vitro). The CDR3 region: CATFEGYTEAFF. The DNA sequence reads TGTGCCACCTTTGAAGGGTACACTGAAGCTTTCTTT.